This T cell receptor (beta chain) was sequenced for a study of regulatory T cells in long-lasting Graves disease. Study-wide findings and caveats: Favored gene segments in persistent disease were TRBV28, TRBJ1-2 and TRBJ2-5. Study was limited to peripheral blood, excluding thyroid tissue.

The CDR3 consists of 16 residues. The V segment lost 0 bases and the J segment 8 bases; nucleotides outside the gene matches: 10. Germline V gives CDR1 SGHRS, CDR2 YFSETQ. The sample's time point: persistent/refractory GD, antithyroid drugs over 5 years with positive TRAb. The TCR library was made from RNA extracted from PBMCs. The authors diagnosed Graves' disease using American Thyroid Association guidelines. Libraries of TCR beta came from iRepertoire HTBI primers plus Arm-PCR of CDR3 regions. TCRdb itself ran the multiplex PCR reads through MiXCR, one entry per CDR3 protein. The table includes some 440,000 distinct CDR3 sequences, around 20% detected once. There are a few counts of this clonotype. Antigen specificity is unknown.

This TCR was sampled from a female donor with Graves disease. The specimen was peripheral blood mononuclear cells (PBMCs), collected when the disease was refractory, from a patient treated with antithyroid drugs. The chain links TRBV5-1 to TRBJ1-2; 10 bases are shared with TRBD1. The CDR3 protein is CASSLAGTGVPGGYTF. As DNA, the CDR3 is TGCGCCAGCAGCTTGGCCGGGACAGGGGTCCCTGGCGGCTACACCTTC.